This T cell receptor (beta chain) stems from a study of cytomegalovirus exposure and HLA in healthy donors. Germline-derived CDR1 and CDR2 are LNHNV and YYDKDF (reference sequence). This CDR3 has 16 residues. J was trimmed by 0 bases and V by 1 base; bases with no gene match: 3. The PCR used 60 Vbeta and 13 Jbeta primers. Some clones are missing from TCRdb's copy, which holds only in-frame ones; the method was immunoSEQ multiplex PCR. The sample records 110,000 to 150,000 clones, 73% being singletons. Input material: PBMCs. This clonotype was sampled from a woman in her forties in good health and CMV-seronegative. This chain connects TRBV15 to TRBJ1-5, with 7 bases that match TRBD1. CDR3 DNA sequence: TGTGCCACCAGCAGAGCAGGACAGGATAGCAATCAGCCCCAGCATTTT. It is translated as CATSRAGQDSNQPQHF.